The 30 T cell receptor beta chains presented below share a single source sample, sequenced in a study of chemoradiotherapy in HPV16-positive cancers. Assay used: immunoSEQ multiplex PCR; TCRdb lists only in-frame clones, some missing. The table lists roughly 25,000 clones, approximately 95% of them singletons, with more than 2.5% in the top ten. The specimen was collected from a patient who underwent chemoradiotherapy. These receptors originate from a human donor with HPV-associated anogenital cancer.

V and J are TRBV4-3 and TRBJ1-1; D unclear. Trimming pared 0 bases from V and 4 bases from J, leaving 15 bases between. CDR3 length equals 16 residues. The V gene's germline CDR1 is LGHNA and CDR2 YSLEER. The CDR3 is CASSQEYRAAGTEAFF. DNA for the CDR3: TGCGCCAGCAGCCAAGAATACAGAGCTGCTGGCACTGAAGCTTTCTTT.

The V call is TRBV6-6, the J call TRBJ2-7; maybe TRBD2 (5 bases). The V end was cut by 0 bases, the J end by 2 bases, with 14 bases between. Germline values: CDR1 MNHNY, CDR2 SVGAGI (reference sequence). The CDR3 has 16 residues. The CDR3 region is CASSYSEAVRTYEQYF. CDR3 DNA: TGTGCCAGCAGTTACTCGGAAGCGGTGCGGACCTACGAGCAGTACTTC.

The chain joins TRBV29-1 to TRBJ2-7, with 7 bases aligning to TRBD1. J lost 7 bases, V lost 6 bases, and 6 bases had no gene match. The CDR3 totals 11 residues. The germline V gene encodes CDR1 SQVTM and CDR2 ANQGSEA. CDR3 region: CSVGTAGEQYF. The CDR3 DNA reads TGCAGCGTGGGGACAGCCGGGGAGCAGTACTTC.

There are a few counts of this clone. This sequence joins TRBV11-2 and TRBJ1-3; no reliable D call. V lost 5 bases and J lost 0, with 17 bases in between. From germline, CDR1 is SGHAT and CDR2 FQNNGV. This CDR3 comprises 17 residues. The CDR3 loop is CASSQVGGLSSGNTIYF. The CDR3, as DNA: TGTGCCAGCAGCCAAGTTGGTGGACTTAGCTCTGGAAACACCATATATTTT.

The rearrangement links TRBV7-2 to TRBJ2-1, with D possibly TRBD2 on 5 matching bases. The germline V gene has CDR1 SGHTA and CDR2 FQGNSA. The length of the CDR3 is 12 residues. Trimming took 1 base from V and 7 from J, leaving 5 bases between them. CDR3 in DNA: TGTGCCAGCAGCTTAGAGCGGAATGAGCAGTTCTTC. Its translation: CASSLERNEQFF.

This sequence joins TRBV5-4 and TRBJ1-2; 9 bases fit TRBD1. In germline, CDR1 is SGHNT, CDR2 YYREEE (reference sequence). V gave up 1 base and J gave up 7 bases; unmatched junction bases: 8. This CDR3 has 15 amino acids. CDR3 sequence reads: CASSLPGQGDSGYTF. The CDR3 DNA is TGTGCCAGCAGCTTGCCGGGACAGGGTGATTCTGGCTACACCTTC.

The CDR3 reads CASSQGEGGTDTQYF. For the CDR3, the DNA is TGCGCCAGCAGCCAAGGAGAAGGTGGCACAGATACGCAGTATTTT. This chain uses TRBV4-3 with TRBJ2-3, with unresolved D. The germline V and J ends were trimmed by 1 base and 1 base, with 9 bases remaining between them. From germline, CDR1 is LGHNA and CDR2 YSLEER. This CDR3 has 15 amino acids.

This chain uses TRBV19 with TRBJ2-1; D not resolved. Trimming cost V 1 base and J 3 bases, with 10 bases left between them. The CDR3 length is 15 residues. CDR1 and CDR2 from the germline V gene are LNHDA and SQIVND (reference sequence). In DNA, the CDR3 is TGTGCCAGTAGTATAGTTCTGAGGAACTACAATGAGCAGTTCTTC. It yields the protein CASSIVLRNYNEQFF.

This rearrangement joins TRBV27 to TRBJ1-1, with a tentative D call TRBD1 (6 bases). CDR1 MNHEY and CDR2 SMNVEV come from the germline V gene (reference sequence). V lost 7 bases, J lost 1 base, and 16 bases lay in between. CDR3 size: 15 residues. CDR3 DNA: TGTGCCAGCACCCAATGGGGGCAGGGGAACACTGAAGCTTTCTTT. Translating gives CASTQWGQGNTEAFF.

The chain employs TRBV5-6 and TRBJ2-7, with D perhaps TRBD1 (5 bases). Trimming stripped 1 base from V and 7 bases from J, with 12 bases between. The CDR3 sequence is 13 residues long. Germline CDR1 and CDR2: SGHDT and YYEEEE. This CDR3 reads CASSLPDTREQYF. DNA of the CDR3: TGTGCCAGCAGCTTGCCGGACACACGGGAGCAGTACTTC.

This chain uses TRBV28 with TRBJ1-5; D not resolved. Germline loops: CDR1 MDHEN, CDR2 SYDVKM. Trimming stripped 8 bases from V and 3 bases from J, with 8 bases between. The CDR3 extends over 12 amino acids. CDR3 nucleotide sequence: TGTGCCAGCTCTGACCTCAATCAGCCCCAGCATTTT. Protein sequence: CASSDLNQPQHF.

This chain links TRBV7-9 with TRBJ2-6; D is unclear. V lost 5 bases, J lost 1 base, and 12 bases lay in between. The CDR3 consists of 16 residues. The germline CDR1 and CDR2 sequences are SEHNR and FQNEAQ (reference sequence). The CDR3 DNA sequence: TGTGCCAGCAGCCGGGTCACGGTATCTGGGGCCAACGTCCTGACTTTC. This codes for CASSRVTVSGANVLTF.

The gene calls are TRBV25-1 and TRBJ1-4, with 12 bases lining up with TRBD1. The germline CDR1 and CDR2 sequences are MGHDK and SYGVNS. The CDR3 has 15 amino acids. Trimming took 4 bases from V and 10 from J; bases not matched to a gene: 7. This CDR3 reads CASSGTGQGAVKLFF. The CDR3 DNA reads TGTGCCAGCAGTGGTACGGGACAGGGGGCGGTAAAACTGTTTTTT. The whole variable domain, remainder taken from reference TRBV25-1 and TRBJ1-4, is EADIYQTPRYLVIGTGKKITLECSQTMGHDKMYWYQQDPGMELHLIHYSYGVNSTEKGDLSSESTVSRIRTEHFPLTLESARPSHTSQYLCASSGTGQGAVKLFFGSGTQLSVL.

The CDR3 spells CASIMQSMNTEAFF. The DNA for the CDR3 is TGTGCCAGCATTATGCAAAGCATGAACACTGAAGCTTTCTTT. The genes are TRBV2 and TRBJ1-1, with D hard to call. CDR3 length: 14 residues. V gave up 7 bases and J gave up 0 bases, with 12 bases separating them. Germline-derived CDR1 and CDR2 are SNHLY and FYNNEI. Variable domain in full (rest from reference TRBV2 and TRBJ1-1): EPEVTQTPSHQVTQMGQEVILRCVPISNHLYFYWYRQILGQKVEFLVSFYNNEISEKSEIFDDQFSVERPDGSNFTLKIRSTKLEDSAMYFCASIMQSMNTEAFFGQGTRLTVV.

This chain connects TRBV6-1 to TRBJ2-7, with TRBD1 identical over 10 bases. V trimming: 5 bases; J trimming: 4 bases; junction bases outside the gene matches: 8. The CDR3 totals 15 residues. The germline V gene encodes CDR1 MNHNS and CDR2 SASEGT. The CDR3 coding sequence is TGTGCCAGCAGTTCTCCGGGACAGGGGTTATACGAGCAGTACTTC. Translating gives CASSSPGQGLYEQYF.

The rearrangement uses TRBV2 and TRBJ2-2; D may be TRBD1 or TRBD2 (6 bases each). The CDR3 is 15 amino acids. Germline lookup yields CDR1 SNHLY and CDR2 FYNNEI. V was shortened by 6 bases and J by 0 bases, with 11 bases between the two germline ends. The CDR3 nucleotides are TGTGCCAGCAGCCGGGGGCGAACGAACACCGGGGAGCTGTTTTTT. It codes for CASSRGRTNTGELFF.

V usage is TRBV6-1 and J usage is TRBJ1-5; 7 nucleotides match TRBD1. V trimming: 4 bases; J trimming: 2 bases; junction bases outside the gene matches: 8. CDR1 and CDR2 (germline): MNHNS, SASEGT. The CDR3 is 16 amino acids. The CDR3 bases are TGTGCCAGCAGTGCCTTCCCGACAGGGCGCAATCAGCCCCAGCATTTT. Its translation is CASSAFPTGRNQPQHF.

The chain recombines TRBV6-6 with TRBJ1-6, with unresolved D. This CDR3 has 14 amino acids. V was clipped by 2 bases and J by 9 bases, with 11 bases between them. CDR1 and CDR2 from the germline V gene are MNHNY and SVGAGI (reference sequence). Here the CDR3 reads CASSYGSYFSPLHF. The CDR3 nucleotides read TGTGCCAGCAGTTACGGCAGTTATTTTTCACCCCTCCACTTT.

This chain uses TRBV7-2 with TRBJ2-7, with D possibly called TRBD1 or TRBD2 (5 bases each). Per germline, CDR1 SGHTA and CDR2 FQGNSA. The CDR3 has 14 amino acids. Trimming took off 5 bases at V and 6 bases at J, with 17 bases between the two ends. Here the CDR3 reads CASSTHGTSREQYF. The CDR3 DNA sequence: TGTGCCAGCAGCACTCACGGGACGTCCCGCGAGCAGTACTTC. The variable domain in full, with the rest retrieved from reference TRBV7-2 and TRBJ2-7, is GAGVSQSPSNKVTEKGKDVELRCDPISGHTALYWYRQSLGQGLEFLIYFQGNSAPDKSGLPSDRFSAERTGGSVSTLTIQRTQQEDSAVYLCASSTHGTSREQYFGPGTRLTVT.

The chain employs TRBV27 and TRBJ2-7; D possibly corresponds to TRBD1 (6 bases). The germline CDR1 and CDR2 sequences are MNHEY and SMNVEV (reference sequence). The CDR3 consists of 13 residues. V shed 5 bases and J shed 3 bases, with 11 bases lying between them. CDR3 DNA sequence: TGTGCCAGCAGTAGAACAGGGTTCTACGAGCAGTACTTC. This translates into CASSRTGFYEQYF.

This sequence joins TRBV28 and TRBJ1-1; TRBD1 matches 8 bases. Germline V CDR1 and CDR2: MDHEN, SYDVKM. J lost 7 bases, V lost 7 bases, and 11 bases had no gene match. The length of the CDR3 is 14 residues. CDR3 loop: CASTGTGTGGEAFF. DNA for the CDR3: TGTGCCAGCACCGGGACAGGCACCGGGGGTGAAGCTTTCTTT.

This chain links TRBV10-1 with TRBJ2-2; D is possibly TRBD2 (6 bases). Germline values: CDR1 WNHNN, CDR2 SYGVQD (reference sequence). V gave up 5 bases and J gave up 5 bases, with 15 bases separating them. This CDR3 region has 15 residues. The CDR3 sequence is CASSPSASGTGELFF. CDR3 coding DNA: TGCGCCAGCAGTCCTAGCGCCTCAGGGACCGGGGAGCTGTTTTTT.

The V and J genes are TRBV5-1 and TRBJ2-3, with TRBD1 as a possible D gene (6 bases). The CDR3 consists of 14 residues. Germline values: CDR1 SGHRS, CDR2 YFSETQ. The ends were cut back, 3 bases at V and 3 bases at J, with 11 bases in the middle. This CDR3 reads CASSWGLQTDTQYF. CDR3 nucleotides: TGCGCCAGCAGCTGGGGGCTACAGACAGATACGCAGTATTTT.

V is TRBV18 and J is TRBJ1-4; 7 nucleotides align to TRBD1. Germline V gives CDR1 KGHSH, CDR2 LQKENI. Germline trimming cut 2 bases from V and 6 bases from J; bases unmatched to any gene: 9. CDR3 length: 16 residues. The CDR3 DNA reads TGTGCCAGCTCACCAAACGCGGGAGACAGGGATGAAAAACTGTTTTTT. The encoded protein is CASSPNAGDRDEKLFF.

The rearrangement joins TRBV7-9 to TRBJ1-2; 8 bases agree with TRBD1. The trim removed 0 bases at V and 6 bases at J, leaving 0 bases unmatched. Per germline, CDR1 SEHNR and CDR2 FQNEAQ (reference sequence). The length of the CDR3 is 13 residues. DNA of the CDR3: TGTGCCAGCAGCTTAGCACAGGGGGATGGCTACACCTTC. Translated: CASSLAQGDGYTF.

The rearrangement links TRBV7-9 to TRBJ1-1; the D gene is possibly TRBD1 (6 bases). Trimming cost V 5 bases and J 4 bases, with 14 bases left between them. The CDR3 runs to 14 residues. Germline assignment: CDR1 SEHNR and CDR2 FQNEAQ (reference sequence). DNA for the CDR3: TGTGCCAGCAGCCGGCTTGGGGGCCCCACTGAAGCTTTCTTT. Translating it yields CASSRLGGPTEAFF.

The rearrangement links TRBV5-1 to TRBJ2-5; 9 bases match TRBD2. The germline gives CDR1 SGHRS, CDR2 YFSETQ. The ends lost 0 bases at V and 5 bases at J; junction bases unmatched: 5. CDR3 length: 15 amino acids. CDR3 bases: TGCGCCAGCAGCTTGGCAGCGGGAGGAGGCGAGACCCAGTACTTC. The encoded protein is CASSLAAGGGETQYF.

The chain has TRBV6-1 and TRBJ2-7; 9 positions match TRBD2. Trimming took 6 bases from V and 3 from J; bases not matched to a gene: 6. The CDR3 has 14 amino acids. Germline V gene lookup returns CDR1 MNHNS and CDR2 SASEGT. The CDR3 nucleotides read TGTGCCAGCAGGTTAGCGGGAGTCTTCTACGAGCAGTACTTC. Translating gives CASRLAGVFYEQYF.

The rearrangement uses TRBV6-6 and TRBJ1-5; D gene ambiguous. In germline, CDR1 is MNHNY, CDR2 SVGAGI (reference sequence). The CDR3 extends over 12 amino acids. V was trimmed by 2 bases and J by 3 bases, leaving 2 bases between them. The CDR3 DNA reads as TGTGCCAGCAGTTACCTCAATCAGCCCCAGCATTTT. It specifies CASSYLNQPQHF.

CDR3 nucleotides: TGTGCCAGTAGTAACCTAGCGGGCCAGGGAGATACGCAGTATTTT. Translated: CASSNLAGQGDTQYF. The chain has TRBV19 and TRBJ2-3, with TRBD2 identical over 8 bases. J gave up 5 bases and V 4 bases, and 8 bases lay outside the gene matches. This CDR3 region has 15 residues. CDR1 and CDR2 from the germline V gene are LNHDA and SQIVND (reference sequence).